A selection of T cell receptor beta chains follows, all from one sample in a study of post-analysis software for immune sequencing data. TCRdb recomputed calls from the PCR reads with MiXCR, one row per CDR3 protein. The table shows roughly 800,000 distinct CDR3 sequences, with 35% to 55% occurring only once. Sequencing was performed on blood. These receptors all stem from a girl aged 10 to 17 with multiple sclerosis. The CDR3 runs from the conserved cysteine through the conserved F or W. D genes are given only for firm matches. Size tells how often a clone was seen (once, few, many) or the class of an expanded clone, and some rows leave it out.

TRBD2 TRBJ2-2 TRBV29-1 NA CSVRLAGGPGELFF TGCAGCGTTAGACTAGCGGGAGGCCCCGGGGAGCTGTTTTTT
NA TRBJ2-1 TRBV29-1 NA CSVEDGGVRQFF TGCAGCGTTGAAGATGGGGGAGTACGGCAGTTCTTC
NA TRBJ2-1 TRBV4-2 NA CASSQRGYSPGHEQFF TGTGCCAGCAGCCAACGAGGGTACAGCCCGGGACATGAGCAGTTCTTC
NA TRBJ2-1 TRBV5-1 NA CASSLGQAGYNEQFF TGCGCCAGCAGCTTGGGACAGGCCGGATACAATGAGCAGTTCTTC
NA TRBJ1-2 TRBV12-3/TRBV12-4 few CASSLASGYGYTF TGTGCCAGCAGTTTAGCGTCAGGGTACGGCTACACCTTC
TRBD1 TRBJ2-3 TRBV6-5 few CASSPHGQGGTDTQYF TGTGCCAGCAGTCCCCATGGACAGGGGGGGACAGATACGCAGTATTTT
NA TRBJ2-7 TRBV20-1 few CSARDLEQGGSYEQYF TGCAGTGCTAGAGATCTTGAACAGGGAGGGTCCTACGAGCAGTACTTC
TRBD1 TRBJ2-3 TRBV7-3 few CASSRGQINTDTQYF TGTGCCAGCAGCCGGGGACAGATAAACACAGATACGCAGTATTTT
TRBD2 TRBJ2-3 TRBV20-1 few CSAKLAASTDTQYF TGCAGTGCTAAACTAGCGGCTAGCACAGATACGCAGTATTTT
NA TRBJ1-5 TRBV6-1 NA CASSVRGISNQPQHF TGTGCCAGCAGTGTGCGAGGGATTAGCAATCAGCCCCAGCATTTT
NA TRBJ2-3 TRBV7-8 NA CASSRRRLTDTQYF TGTGCCAGCAGCCGAAGGAGGCTCACAGATACGCAGTATTTT
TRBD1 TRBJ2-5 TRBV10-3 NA CAISESRAGGSLGETQYF TGTGCCATCAGTGAGTCGAGGGCAGGGGGCTCCCTAGGAGAGACCCAGTACTTC
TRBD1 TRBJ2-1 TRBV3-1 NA CASSQISGTGMGNEQFF TGTGCCAGCAGCCAAATCTCCGGGACAGGGATGGGCAATGAGCAGTTCTTC
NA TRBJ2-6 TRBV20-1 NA CSAPYGSSSGANVLTF TGCAGTGCCCCTTACGGGTCGAGCTCTGGGGCCAACGTCCTGACTTTC
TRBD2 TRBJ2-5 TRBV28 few CASSPFAGGQETQYF TGTGCCAGCAGCCCTTTTGCGGGAGGGCAAGAGACCCAGTACTTC
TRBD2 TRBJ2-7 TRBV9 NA CASSAGTSGSLEQYF TGTGCCAGCAGCGCCGGGACTAGCGGGAGTCTCGAGCAGTACTTC
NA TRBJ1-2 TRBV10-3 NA CAISESVGTLRDGGYTF TGTGCCATCAGTGAGTCTGTAGGGACACTACGGGACGGTGGCTACACCTTC
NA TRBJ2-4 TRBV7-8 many CASSLAKGQQNIQYF TGTGCCAGCAGCTTAGCGAAAGGCCAGCAAAACATTCAGTACTTC
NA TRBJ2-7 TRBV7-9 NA CASSTDSHEQYF TGTGCCAGCAGTACCGACAGCCACGAGCAGTACTTC
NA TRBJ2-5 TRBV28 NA CASSLVEGTPYF TGTGCCAGCAGTTTAGTCGAGGGGACTCCGTACTTC
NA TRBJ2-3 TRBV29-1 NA CSVSPFGSPSTDTQYF TGCAGCGTTTCCCCCTTCGGTAGCCCTAGCACAGATACGCAGTATTTT
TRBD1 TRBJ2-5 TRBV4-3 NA CASSEETGAIQETQYF TGCGCCAGCAGCGAAGAGACAGGGGCGATCCAAGAGACCCAGTACTTC
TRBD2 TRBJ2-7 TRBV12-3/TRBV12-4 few CASSGTSGRREQYF TGTGCCAGCAGCGGGACTAGCGGGAGGAGGGAGCAGTACTTC
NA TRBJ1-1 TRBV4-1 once CASNTEGGYTEAFF TGCGCCAGCAACACCGAGGGGGGCTACACTGAAGCTTTCTTT
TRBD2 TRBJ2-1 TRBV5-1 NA CASSLPASGRSYNEQFF TGCGCCAGCAGCTTGCCCGCTAGCGGGAGGTCTTACAATGAGCAGTTCTTC
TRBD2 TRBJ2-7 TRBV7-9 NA CASSWTSVMYYEQYF TGTGCCAGCAGCTGGACTAGCGTGATGTACTACGAGCAGTACTTC
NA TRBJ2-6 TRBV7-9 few CASSPGGSSPGANVLTF TGTGCCAGCAGCCCCGGGGGATCGTCCCCTGGGGCCAACGTCCTGACTTTC
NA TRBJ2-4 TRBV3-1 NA CASSPPTSNIQYF TGTGCCAGCAGCCCACCAACCTCAAACATTCAGTACTTC
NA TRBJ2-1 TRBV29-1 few CSVLGVRNEQFF TGCAGCGTCCTGGGGGTGCGGAATGAGCAGTTCTTC
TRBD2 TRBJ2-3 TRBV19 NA CASSRTSGSRTWQYF TGTGCCAGTTCCCGGACTAGCGGGAGTAGGACGTGGCAGTATTTT
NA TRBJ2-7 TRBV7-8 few CASSFPRHGYEQYF TGTGCCAGCAGCTTCCCCCGGCATGGATACGAGCAGTACTTC
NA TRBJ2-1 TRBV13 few CASSSGRGSYNEQFF TGTGCCAGCAGCTCGGGGCGGGGCTCCTACAATGAGCAGTTCTTC
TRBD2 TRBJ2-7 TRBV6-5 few CASSYKPGTSSHEQYF TGTGCCAGCAGTTACAAACCCGGGACTAGCTCCCACGAGCAGTACTTC
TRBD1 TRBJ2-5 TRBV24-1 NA CATSEGTEETQYF TGTGCCACCAGTGAGGGGACAGAAGAGACCCAGTACTTC
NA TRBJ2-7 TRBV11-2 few CASSHPWGSYEQYF TGTGCCAGCAGCCACCCGTGGGGCTCCTACGAGCAGTACTTC
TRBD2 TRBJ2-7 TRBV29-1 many CSVIAGAYEQYF TGCAGCGTGATAGCGGGAGCCTACGAGCAGTACTTC
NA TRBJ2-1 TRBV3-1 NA CASSQVAFQEQFF TGTGCCAGCAGCCAAGTGGCTTTCCAAGAGCAGTTCTTC
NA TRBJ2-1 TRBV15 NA CATSRDGGLPSYNEQFF TGTGCCACCAGCAGAGATGGAGGACTCCCCTCCTACAATGAGCAGTTCTTC
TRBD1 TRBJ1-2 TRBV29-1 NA CSVDTGGGGYTF TGCAGCGTAGATACAGGGGGTGGTGGCTACACCTTC
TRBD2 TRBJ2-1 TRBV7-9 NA CASSLSRLAAPYNEQFF TGTGCCAGCAGCTTAAGTAGACTAGCGGCACCCTACAATGAGCAGTTCTTC
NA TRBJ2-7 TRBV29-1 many CSVGVRILHREQYF TGCAGCGTTGGTGTGCGGATACTTCATCGAGAGCAGTACTTC
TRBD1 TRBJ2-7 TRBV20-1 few CSAWDRSSYEQYF TGCAGTGCTTGGGACAGGAGTTCCTACGAGCAGTACTTC
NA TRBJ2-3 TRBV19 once CASRHPASTDTQYF TGTGCCAGTCGACATCCTGCTAGCACAGATACGCAGTATTTT
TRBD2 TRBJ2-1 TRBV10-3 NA CAISGTSSEQFF TGTGCCATCAGCGGGACTAGCAGTGAGCAGTTCTTC
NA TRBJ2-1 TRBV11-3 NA CASSLVVGAHSYNEQFF TGTGCCAGCAGCTTAGTGGTGGGGGCCCACTCCTACAATGAGCAGTTCTTC
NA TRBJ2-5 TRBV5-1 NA CASTTSVQETQYF TGCGCCAGCACCACCAGCGTTCAAGAGACCCAGTACTTC
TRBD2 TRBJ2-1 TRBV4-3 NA CASSQGAGGPGNEQFF TGCGCCAGCAGCCAGGGAGCGGGAGGGCCGGGGAATGAGCAGTTCTTC
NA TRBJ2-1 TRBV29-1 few CSVMRRDNEQFF TGCAGCGTTATGCGGAGAGACAATGAGCAGTTCTTC
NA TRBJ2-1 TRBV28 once CASRLQGSGDEQFF TGTGCCAGCAGACTACAGGGTTCTGGAGATGAGCAGTTCTTC
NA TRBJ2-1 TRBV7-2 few CASSPGQIGAQFF TGTGCCAGCAGCCCAGGACAGATCGGTGCTCAGTTCTTC
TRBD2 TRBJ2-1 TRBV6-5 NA CASRPIAGPYTNEQFF TGTGCCAGCAGACCTATAGCGGGACCCTACACGAATGAGCAGTTCTTC
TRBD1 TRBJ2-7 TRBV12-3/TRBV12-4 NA CTSSSTGFNEQYF TGTACCAGCAGCTCGACAGGGTTCAACGAGCAGTACTTC
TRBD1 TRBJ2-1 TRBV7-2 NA CASSPGRRGPYNEQFF TGTGCCAGCAGCCCAGGGCGTAGGGGGCCCTACAATGAGCAGTTCTTC
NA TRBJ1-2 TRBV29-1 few CSAVGGGYTF TGCAGCGCCGTGGGAGGTGGCTACACCTTC